These T cell receptor beta chains were read from a single sample in a study of T cells in Graves' hyperthyroidism and ophthalmopathy. MiXCR, run by TCRdb on the multiplex PCR reads, gives a single entry per CDR3 protein. The data show 300,000 to 500,000 distinct CDR3 sequences, with around 15% seen just once and around 27% held by the top ten. Sample: blood. All receptors derive from a man aged 50 to 60 with Graves' ophthalmopathy. The CDR3 runs from the conserved cysteine through the conserved F or W. D genes are given only for firm matches. Part of the rows lack a size; the others show once, few, many or a class for expanded clones.

abundance: many; v_gene: TRBV11-2; j_gene: TRBJ2-7; d_gene: TRBD2; CDR3nt: TGTGCCAGCAGCTTGGCTCTTGCGGGAGGGCGACAATACGAGCAGTACTTC; CDR3aa: CASSLALAGGRQYEQYF
abundance: many; v_gene: TRBV29-1; j_gene: TRBJ2-7; d_gene: TRBD2; CDR3nt: TGCAGCGTTCCCGGAAGCGGGAGCTTCTACGAGCAGTACTTC; CDR3aa: CSVPGSGSFYEQYF
abundance: many; v_gene: TRBV6-1; j_gene: TRBJ2-2; d_gene: NA; CDR3nt: TGTGCCAGCAGCAGGGTCGGGACGAACACCGGGGAGCTGTTTTTT; CDR3aa: CASSRVGTNTGELFF
abundance: few; v_gene: TRBV15; j_gene: TRBJ1-5; d_gene: NA; CDR3nt: TGTGCCACCAGCACGTCAGCTAAGGGCCCAAATCAGCCCCAGCATTTT; CDR3aa: CATSTSAKGPNQPQHF
abundance: NA; v_gene: TRBV24-1; j_gene: TRBJ2-5; d_gene: TRBD1; CDR3nt: TGTGCCACCAGTGACCGAGGACAGGTTGGAGAGACCCAGTACTTC; CDR3aa: CATSDRGQVGETQYF
abundance: NA; v_gene: TRBV7-9; j_gene: TRBJ2-3; d_gene: TRBD2; CDR3nt: TGTGCCAGCAGCTCGACTAGCGGGAGTATAGTAGATACGCAGTATTTT; CDR3aa: CASSSTSGSIVDTQYF
abundance: few; v_gene: TRBV4-1; j_gene: TRBJ2-7; d_gene: TRBD2; CDR3nt: TGCGCCAGCAGCCAAGTTCTAGCGGGAGCCTTGAGGGAGCAGTACTTC; CDR3aa: CASSQVLAGALREQYF
abundance: NA; v_gene: TRBV29-1; j_gene: TRBJ2-7; d_gene: TRBD1; CDR3nt: TGCAGCGTTCTTGGGGGATACGGACAGGGCCTTCGGCAGTACTTC; CDR3aa: CSVLGGYGQGLRQYF
abundance: many; v_gene: TRBV4-1; j_gene: TRBJ1-2; d_gene: NA; CDR3nt: TGCGCCAGCAGCCAACCTCAAGACTATGGCTACACCTTC; CDR3aa: CASSQPQDYGYTF
abundance: many; v_gene: TRBV5-5; j_gene: TRBJ1-1; d_gene: NA; CDR3nt: TGTGCCAGCAGCTACCAATCAACCGTGAACACTGAAGCTTTCTTT; CDR3aa: CASSYQSTVNTEAFF
abundance: few; v_gene: TRBV28; j_gene: TRBJ2-2; d_gene: TRBD2; CDR3nt: TGTGCCAGCAGGTTGAGCGGGGGGAACACCGGGGAGCTGTTTTTT; CDR3aa: CASRLSGGNTGELFF
abundance: few; v_gene: TRBV19; j_gene: TRBJ2-1; d_gene: TRBD1; CDR3nt: TGTGCCAGTTGTATGGACAGGGGGCCCGGGGATGAGCAGTTCTTC; CDR3aa: CASCMDRGPGDEQFF
abundance: few; v_gene: TRBV4-2; j_gene: TRBJ2-1; d_gene: NA; CDR3nt: TGTGCCAGCAGCCAAGCGGTCGCCGGGAATGAGCAGTTCTTC; CDR3aa: CASSQAVAGNEQFF
abundance: few; v_gene: TRBV7-9; j_gene: TRBJ2-3; d_gene: TRBD2; CDR3nt: TGTGCCAGCAGCCCCGGGGACCGAGGGAGGGCTACAGATACGCAGTATTTT; CDR3aa: CASSPGDRGRATDTQYF
abundance: many; v_gene: TRBV20-1; j_gene: TRBJ2-7; d_gene: TRBD1; CDR3nt: TGCAGTGCTCCTCCGGGACAGGGGACTGGAGAGCAGTACTTC; CDR3aa: CSAPPGQGTGEQYF
abundance: many; v_gene: TRBV12-3/TRBV12-4; j_gene: TRBJ1-2; d_gene: TRBD1; CDR3nt: TGTGCCAGCAGCTCGACAGGGGTCTTGGGCTACACCTTC; CDR3aa: CASSSTGVLGYTF
abundance: few; v_gene: TRBV7-7; j_gene: TRBJ2-3; d_gene: NA; CDR3nt: TGTGCTAGCAGCCCCTCGGTGGCGGAGTCCACAGATACGCAGTATTTT; CDR3aa: CASSPSVAESTDTQYF
abundance: NA; v_gene: TRBV27; j_gene: TRBJ2-1; d_gene: NA; CDR3nt: TGTGCCAGCAGTGGCTCTGAGCGGAGGGACGATAGCTCCTACAATGAGCAGTTCTTC; CDR3aa: CASSGSERRDDSSYNEQFF
abundance: few; v_gene: TRBV27; j_gene: TRBJ1-6; d_gene: NA; CDR3nt: TGTGCCAGCAGTATCCTAGAGAATTCACCCCTCCACTTT; CDR3aa: CASSILENSPLHF
abundance: once; v_gene: TRBV7-2; j_gene: TRBJ2-7; d_gene: NA; CDR3nt: TGTGCCAGTTCTAAGGGAGAAAAAGTTCGCGAGCAGTACTTC; CDR3aa: CASSKGEKVREQYF
abundance: few; v_gene: TRBV5-4; j_gene: TRBJ2-7; d_gene: NA; CDR3nt: TGTGCCAGCAGCTTGCCTAGCGCTGACGAGCAGTACTTC; CDR3aa: CASSLPSADEQYF
abundance: many; v_gene: TRBV19; j_gene: TRBJ2-1; d_gene: TRBD2; CDR3nt: TGTGCCAGTAGTATTATCCGGGCTAGCGGCCCTCATTCCAGGGAGCAGTTCTTC; CDR3aa: CASSIIRASGPHSREQFF
abundance: NA; v_gene: TRBV6-5; j_gene: TRBJ2-5; d_gene: NA; CDR3nt: TGTGCCAGCAGTTACCCCCGGGGCGAGACCCAGTACTTC; CDR3aa: CASSYPRGETQYF
abundance: NA; v_gene: TRBV20-1; j_gene: TRBJ1-1; d_gene: NA; CDR3nt: TGCATCCGAGGGGAACCGAACACTGAAGCTTTCTTT; CDR3aa: CIRGEPNTEAFF
abundance: NA; v_gene: TRBV24-1; j_gene: TRBJ2-7; d_gene: NA; CDR3nt: TGTGCCACCAGTGATTTCAGCGCCTTTAACTCCTACGAGCAGTACTTC; CDR3aa: CATSDFSAFNSYEQYF
abundance: many; v_gene: TRBV3-1; j_gene: TRBJ2-5; d_gene: NA; CDR3nt: TGTGCCAGCAGCCAAAAGTGGGAGCGCGTCCAAGAGACCCAGTACTTC; CDR3aa: CASSQKWERVQETQYF
abundance: many; v_gene: TRBV7-9; j_gene: TRBJ2-1; d_gene: TRBD1; CDR3nt: TGTGCCAGCAGCAACCGGGACAGGGGAAGCAATGAGCAGTTCTTC; CDR3aa: CASSNRDRGSNEQFF
abundance: many; v_gene: TRBV5-1; j_gene: TRBJ2-3; d_gene: TRBD1; CDR3nt: TGCGCCAGCAGCTTGGGACAGGGGGTAACAGATACGCAGTATTTT; CDR3aa: CASSLGQGVTDTQYF
abundance: NA; v_gene: TRBV6-1; j_gene: TRBJ2-7; d_gene: TRBD1; CDR3nt: TGTGCCAGCAGGTGGACAGGAGACCAGCCCCACTACGAGCAGTACTTC; CDR3aa: CASRWTGDQPHYEQYF
abundance: NA; v_gene: TRBV2; j_gene: TRBJ1-5; d_gene: NA; CDR3nt: TGTGCCAGCAGCGGACCGTCAGGGGCTCAGCCCCAGCATTTT; CDR3aa: CASSGPSGAQPQHF
abundance: NA; v_gene: TRBV4-1; j_gene: TRBJ2-3; d_gene: TRBD1; CDR3nt: TGCGCCAGCGCCGGGACAGGGACATCAGATACGCAGTATTTT; CDR3aa: CASAGTGTSDTQYF
abundance: few; v_gene: TRBV6-1; j_gene: TRBJ1-1; d_gene: NA; CDR3nt: TGTGCCAGCAGTACCCCTACTGAAGCTTTCTTT; CDR3aa: CASSTPTEAFF
abundance: many; v_gene: TRBV3-1; j_gene: TRBJ2-5; d_gene: NA; CDR3nt: TGTGCCAGCAGCCGGGAGAGGGAGACCCAGTACTTC; CDR3aa: CASSRERETQYF
abundance: many; v_gene: TRBV20-1; j_gene: TRBJ2-1; d_gene: NA; CDR3nt: TGCAGTGTATTCTGGAGCTCCTACAATGAGCAGTTCTTC; CDR3aa: CSVFWSSYNEQFF
abundance: few; v_gene: TRBV20-1; j_gene: TRBJ2-5; d_gene: TRBD2; CDR3nt: TGCAGTGCTAGCGGGAGGAGTGTTTCGGAGACCCAGTACTTC; CDR3aa: CSASGRSVSETQYF
abundance: many; v_gene: TRBV20-1; j_gene: TRBJ2-1; d_gene: NA; CDR3nt: TGCAGTGCTTACAGGAGACGTCGTTCCAATGAGCAGTTCTTC; CDR3aa: CSAYRRRRSNEQFF
abundance: many; v_gene: TRBV11-3; j_gene: TRBJ2-2; d_gene: NA; CDR3nt: TGTGCCAGCAGCTTAGTAGGCGTCACGAACACCGGGGAGCTGTTTTTT; CDR3aa: CASSLVGVTNTGELFF
abundance: many; v_gene: TRBV28; j_gene: TRBJ2-6; d_gene: NA; CDR3nt: TGTGCCAGCAGTCCCCAACTTAGGGGGGGGCGCAGGGCCAACGTCCTGACTTTC; CDR3aa: CASSPQLRGGRRANVLTF
abundance: NA; v_gene: TRBV4-1; j_gene: TRBJ2-3; d_gene: TRBD1; CDR3nt: TGCGCCAGCAGCCAAGGGAGAGACAGGGGCACAGATACGCAGTATTTT; CDR3aa: CASSQGRDRGTDTQYF
abundance: NA; v_gene: TRBV9; j_gene: TRBJ2-1; d_gene: TRBD1; CDR3nt: TGTGCCAGCAGCGTAAAGCCCCCGGGGACAGGGGGCCAGAGTGAGCAGTTCTTC; CDR3aa: CASSVKPPGTGGQSEQFF
abundance: NA; v_gene: TRBV20-1; j_gene: TRBJ2-7; d_gene: NA; CDR3nt: TGCAGTGCTAGAAACCGGAGTCCCTACGAGCAGTACTTC; CDR3aa: CSARNRSPYEQYF
abundance: many; v_gene: TRBV7-9; j_gene: TRBJ2-7; d_gene: NA; CDR3nt: TGTGCCAGCAGCTCCCGGACAAGAAGCTCCTACGAGCAGTACTTC; CDR3aa: CASSSRTRSSYEQYF
abundance: many; v_gene: TRBV10-3; j_gene: TRBJ2-3; d_gene: NA; CDR3nt: TGTGCCATCAGAGACACCGGGAGCACAGATACGCAGTATTTT; CDR3aa: CAIRDTGSTDTQYF
abundance: few; v_gene: TRBV28; j_gene: TRBJ2-7; d_gene: TRBD2; CDR3nt: TGTGTCACCCAGGTGGCGTTTTTAGGGACTAGGGCCTACGAGCAGTACTTC; CDR3aa: CVTQVAFLGTRAYEQYF
abundance: few; v_gene: TRBV2; j_gene: TRBJ2-7; d_gene: NA; CDR3nt: TGTGCCAGCAGAAACAGGGCAGCACCACTCTACGAGCAGTACTTC; CDR3aa: CASRNRAAPLYEQYF
abundance: many; v_gene: TRBV28; j_gene: TRBJ1-1; d_gene: TRBD1; CDR3nt: TGTGCCAGCAGTCCCCCGGACAGGGGGCCTGAAGCTTTCTTT; CDR3aa: CASSPPDRGPEAFF
abundance: few; v_gene: TRBV20-1; j_gene: TRBJ2-2; d_gene: TRBD1; CDR3nt: TGCAGTGCTAGGACCGGGACAGCGAACACCGGGGAGCTGTTTTTT; CDR3aa: CSARTGTANTGELFF